The 29 T cell receptor beta chains below all came from one sample that was sequenced in a study of response to subunit inactivated influenza vaccine. TCRdb re-derived calls from the RT-PCR reads in MiXCR, one entry per CDR3 protein. The table records around 750,000 distinct CDR3 sequences, 21% of them present only once. Material: PBMCs from blood, obtained around 5 days after vaccination. Receptors originate from a man aged 50 or older who received an inactivated influenza vaccine.

The V and J genes are TRBV5-1 and TRBJ2-1; D possibly corresponds to TRBD2 (5 bases). The germline V gene encodes CDR1 SGHRS and CDR2 YFSETQ. Trimming pared 0 bases from V and 7 bases from J, leaving 14 bases between. The CDR3 contains 15 residues. This CDR3 reads CASSLALDGRNEQFF. The CDR3 DNA reads as TGCGCCAGCAGCTTGGCACTAGACGGTAGGAATGAGCAGTTCTTC.

This chain joins TRBV12-3 or TRBV12-4 and TRBJ1-4, with D perhaps matching TRBD1 (6 bases). Deletions cut 5 bases from V and 3 bases from J, with 13 bases between. CDR3 length equals 15 residues. The CDR3 coding sequence is TGTGCCAGCAGTCCCTCGGGGGCGGCTAATGAAAAACTGTTTTTT. Its translation is CASSPSGAANEKLFF.

This sequence joins TRBV14 and TRBJ1-2; D is unresolved. V lost 1 base and J 1 base, leaving 13 bases between the germline ends. Germline CDR1 reads SGHDN; CDR2 reads FVKESK. The CDR3 has 16 residues. The CDR3 DNA is TGTGCCAGCAGCCAAGCCGGTTCAGGTCTTAACTATGGCTACACCTTC. The encoded protein is CASSQAGSGLNYGYTF.

This clonotype was detected a few times. The gene calls are TRBV6-1 and TRBJ2-5, with D possibly matching TRBD1 (6 bases). V lost 4 bases, J lost 4 bases, and 10 bases lay in between. Germline V gene lookup returns CDR1 MNHNS and CDR2 SASEGT. This CDR3 region has 13 residues. CDR3 protein: CASSGSRGETQYF. DNA for the CDR3: TGTGCCAGCAGTGGTTCCAGGGGAGAGACCCAGTACTTC.

This clonotype was counted a few times. The rearrangement links TRBV12-3 or TRBV12-4 to TRBJ2-1; 8 positions match TRBD1. The CDR3 totals 15 residues. V shed 6 bases, J shed 4 bases, and the junction held 8 bases outside the gene matches. The CDR3 coding sequence is TGTGCCAGCAGCCATGGACAGGGCGAATACAATGAGCAGTTCTTC. This codes for CASSHGQGEYNEQFF.

This clonotype was found many times. The chain uses TRBV20-1 and TRBJ1-1; TRBD1 aligns across 8 bases. The CDR3 covers 15 residues. In germline, CDR1 is DFQATT, CDR2 SNEGSKA (reference sequence). V gave up 5 bases and J gave up 0 bases; unmatched junction bases: 8. The CDR3 coding sequence is TGCAGTGCTCAGGGGGCCAATTTAATGAACACTGAAGCTTTCTTT. The encoded protein is CSAQGANLMNTEAFF.

DNA for the CDR3: TGTGCCATCAGTGAGTCTGGAGGAGCAAGTAATCAGCCCCAGCATTTT. Amino acids: CAISESGGASNQPQHF. The genes are TRBV10-3 and TRBJ1-5; D is unresolved. CDR1 is ENHRY, CDR2 SYGVKD, per germline. The CDR3 contains 16 residues. V dropped 0 bases and J dropped 4 bases, with 13 bases sitting between them.

The chain carries TRBV20-1 and TRBJ2-1; D uncertain. Germline loops: CDR1 DFQATT, CDR2 SNEGSKA (reference sequence). The germline V and J ends were trimmed by 4 bases and 0 bases, with 10 bases remaining between them. This CDR3 region has 14 residues. CDR3 nucleotide sequence: TGCAGTGCTAAAGCGCTGAGCTCCTACAATGAGCAGTTCTTC. Protein product: CSAKALSSYNEQFF.

The chain joins TRBV11-1 to TRBJ2-5; TRBD2 matches 15 bases. The CDR3 has 18 residues. Germline-derived CDR1 and CDR2 are SGHAT and FQDESV (reference sequence). J was trimmed by 5 bases and V by 5 bases; bases with no gene match: 12. CDR3 nucleotides: TGTGCCAGCAGCCTCCTGTCCGGGACTAGCGGGAGGCGGGAGACCCAGTACTTC. It specifies CASSLLSGTSGRRETQYF.

The genes are TRBV20-1 and TRBJ2-7; a possible D gene is TRBD2 (7 bases). The V and J ends lost 2 bases and 2 bases respectively, with 16 bases between them. The CDR3 runs 15 residues. Germline V CDR1 and CDR2: DFQATT, SNEGSKA (reference sequence). As DNA, the CDR3 is TGCAGTGCTAGACAGAAGGGGGGGTACGCCTACGAGCAGTACTTC. This sequence encodes CSARQKGGYAYEQYF.

The chain uses TRBV10-1 and TRBJ2-7; TRBD1 agrees at 9 bases. The V and J ends lost 8 bases and 6 bases, in that order; junction bases with no gene match: 5. This CDR3 comprises 12 residues. The germline V gene has CDR1 WNHNN and CDR2 SYGVQD (reference sequence). CDR3 amino acids: CASAGQGFEQYF. The CDR3, as DNA: TGCGCCAGCGCTGGACAGGGGTTCGAGCAGTACTTC.

This clonotype has only a few counts. This chain uses TRBV7-2 with TRBJ2-5; D is unresolved. The germline CDR1 and CDR2 sequences are SGHTA and FQGNSA. CDR3 size: 17 residues. The V end was cut by 0 bases, the J end by 1 base, with 15 bases between. The CDR3 DNA follows: TGTGCCAGCAGCTTAGCCGTGGTTGGTTGGGGCCAAGAGACCCAGTACTTC. Translating gives CASSLAVVGWGQETQYF. Full variable domain (rest looked up from reference TRBV7-2 and TRBJ2-5): GAGVSQSPSNKVTEKGKDVELRCDPISGHTALYWYRQSLGQGLEFLIYFQGNSAPDKSGLPSDRFSAERTGGSVSTLTIQRTQQEDSAVYLCASSLAVVGWGQETQYFGPGTRLLVL.

The V call is TRBV7-9, the J call TRBJ2-1; 8 bases align to TRBD2. In germline, CDR1 is SEHNR, CDR2 FQNEAQ (reference sequence). CDR3 length: 15 amino acids. J lost 6 bases, V lost 2 bases, and 6 bases had no gene match. The CDR3 here is CASSLRGGLINEQFF. The DNA for the CDR3 is TGTGCCAGCAGCTTACGGGGGGGTCTTATCAATGAGCAGTTCTTC.

The rearrangement links TRBV6-2 or TRBV6-3 to TRBJ2-5, with 12 bases lining up with TRBD1. Germline CDR1 MNHEY, CDR2 SVGEGT. V was pared by 5 bases and J by 6 bases, with 13 bases of the junction left unmatched. The CDR3 contains 17 residues. The CDR3 is CASSTSGTGGVLKTQYF. Here the CDR3 DNA reads TGTGCCAGCAGTACTTCCGGGACAGGGGGCGTTTTGAAGACCCAGTACTTC.

This clonotype was found a few times. CDR3 sequence reads: CASRGIGQQETQYF. Here the CDR3 DNA reads TGTGCCAGCCGGGGGATCGGACAACAAGAGACCCAGTACTTC. The gene calls are TRBV10-3 and TRBJ2-5; D is possibly TRBD2 (6 bases). The V end lost 10 bases, the J end lost 2 bases, and 17 bases lay between the germline ends. This CDR3 comprises 14 residues. The germline CDR1 and CDR2 sequences are ENHRY and SYGVKD.

This sequence joins TRBV12-3 or TRBV12-4 and TRBJ2-1; the match to TRBD2 covers 10 bases. V gave up 5 bases and J gave up 4 bases; unmatched junction bases: 11. The CDR3 has 17 residues. Here the CDR3 reads CASSPGVAGGIYNEQFF. CDR3 nucleotides: TGTGCCAGCAGTCCAGGGGTAGCGGGGGGAATATACAATGAGCAGTTCTTC.

The J gene is TRBJ1-2, the V gene TRBV10-3; TRBD1 is a possible D gene (6 bases). The V end lost 5 bases, the J end lost 6 bases, and 16 bases lay between the germline ends. This CDR3 spans 14 amino acids. CDR1 and CDR2 from the germline V gene are ENHRY and SYGVKD. CDR3 nucleotides: TGTGCCATCAGTTACACAGGGACAAGGGATGGCTACACCTTC. As protein: CAISYTGTRDGYTF.

The chain carries TRBV20-1 and TRBJ2-5, with TRBD1 matching over 8 bases. V dropped 0 bases and J dropped 1; count of bases not matched to a gene: 10. The length of the CDR3 is 17 residues. CDR1 DFQATT and CDR2 SNEGSKA come from the germline V gene (reference sequence). The CDR3: CSARDSPLDRGQETQYF. CDR3 bases: TGCAGTGCTAGAGATAGTCCCCTCGACAGGGGCCAAGAGACCCAGTACTTC.

Comments on this clonotype: With a much larger clone just one base away, this may be a read error. The genes are TRBV20-1 and TRBJ2-3, with D possibly TRBD2 on 5 matching bases. This CDR3 is built from 14 residues. Trimming stripped 3 bases from V and 5 bases from J, with 15 bases between. CDR1 is DFQATT, CDR2 SNEGSKA, per germline (reference sequence). CDR3 nucleotides: TGCAGTGCTAGGGCCGCGGGTCGGGTAGATACGCAGTATTTT. This sequence encodes CSARAAGRVDTQYF.

The chain joins TRBV3-1 to TRBJ1-4; no reliable D call. The V gene lost 0 bases and the J gene lost 8 bases, with 16 bases spanning the gap. CDR1 and CDR2 from the germline V gene are LGHDT and YNNKEL (reference sequence). CDR3 length: 16 amino acids. CDR3 in amino acids: CASSQDIRGIDEKLFF. In DNA, the CDR3 is TGTGCCAGCAGCCAAGATATCCGGGGTATTGACGAAAAACTGTTTTTT.

The chain links TRBV4-3 to TRBJ1-2, with a possible D match to TRBD1 (6 bases). CDR1 LGHNA and CDR2 YSLEER come from the germline V gene. The V end was cut by 4 bases, the J end by 4 bases, with 19 bases between. This CDR3 is 16 amino acids long. The CDR3 loop is CASSLRRQDLLYGYTF. The DNA of the CDR3 is TGCGCCAGCAGCCTCCGACGACAGGACCTCCTCTATGGCTACACCTTC.

The CDR3 spells CASSYLANYEQYF. In DNA form, the CDR3 reads TGTGCCAGCAGTTACCTGGCTAACTACGAGCAGTACTTC. V usage is TRBV6-6 and J usage is TRBJ2-7; no definite D call. The CDR3 has 13 amino acids. Trimming removed 2 bases from V and 3 bases from J, with 8 bases in between. Looked up from germline, CDR1 is MNHNY and CDR2 is SVGAGI (reference sequence).

A few counts support this clonotype. The genes are TRBV7-2 and TRBJ2-1; 7 nucleotides align to TRBD2. Trimming at V came to 6 bases and at J to 0 bases, leaving 11 bases not matched to a gene. The V gene's germline CDR1 is SGHTA and CDR2 FQGNSA. The CDR3 runs 17 residues. The CDR3 DNA reads as TGTGCCAGCAGTTCCAATCTAGCGGTAAGCTCCTACAATGAGCAGTTCTTC. Protein sequence: CASSSNLAVSSYNEQFF.

This chain joins TRBV28 and TRBJ1-5, with D maybe TRBD1 (5 bases). Germline CDR1 MDHEN, CDR2 SYDVKM. The CDR3 runs to 20 residues. Trimming removed 5 bases from V and 2 bases from J, with 28 bases in between. The CDR3 is CASSPLSAAREEEGNQPQHF. DNA of the CDR3: TGTGCCAGCAGTCCCCTCAGCGCCGCCAGGGAAGAGGAGGGCAATCAGCCCCAGCATTTT. Variable domain in full (rest from reference TRBV28 and TRBJ1-5): DVKVTQSSRYLVKRTGEKVFLECVQDMDHENMFWYRQDPGLGLRLIYFSYDVKMKEKGDIPEGYSVSREKKERFSLILESASTNQTSMYLCASSPLSAAREEEGNQPQHFGDGTRLSIL.

The V gene is TRBV6-2 or TRBV6-3, the J gene TRBJ2-1; D is ambiguous. Germline-derived CDR1 and CDR2 are MNHEY and SVGEGT. Deletions cut 6 bases from V and 0 bases from J, with 15 bases between. The CDR3 length is 16 residues. CDR3 nucleotides: TGTGCCAGCAGAAAAAGACTGTCTAGCTCCTACAATGAGCAGTTCTTC. It yields the protein CASRKRLSSSYNEQFF.

This clonotype appeared a few times. V gene TRBV5-1 combines with J gene TRBJ2-2; D call uncertain. Trimming stripped 0 bases from V and 0 bases from J, with 6 bases between. CDR1 and CDR2 (germline): SGHRS, YFSETQ. This CDR3 region has 15 residues. The CDR3 loop reads CASSLAVANTGELFF. CDR3 coding DNA: TGCGCCAGCAGCTTGGCGGTAGCGAACACCGGGGAGCTGTTTTTT.

V usage is TRBV4-3 and J usage is TRBJ2-3; 7 bases align to TRBD2. There are 16 residues in the CDR3. CDR1 and CDR2 (germline): LGHNA, YSLEER. V shed 1 base, J shed 4 bases, and the junction held 8 bases outside the gene matches. The DNA for the CDR3 is TGCGCCAGCAGCCAAGTGGGGACTACCGAATCAGATACGCAGTATTTT. This codes for CASSQVGTTESDTQYF.

A few counts support this clonotype. The chain employs TRBV5-6 and TRBJ2-1, with D possibly being TRBD2 (6 bases). CDR1 and CDR2 (germline): SGHDT, YYEEEE. V lost 2 bases to trimming and J lost 3 bases, with 9 bases between them. CDR3 length: 14 amino acids. CDR3 DNA: TGTGCCAGCAGCTTCCCGGGGGACTACAATGAGCAGTTCTTC. It encodes CASSFPGDYNEQFF. The variable domain in full, with the rest retrieved from reference TRBV5-6 and TRBJ2-1, is DAGVTQSPTHLIKTRGQQVTLRCSPKSGHDTVSWYQQALGQGPQFIFQYYEEEERQRGNFPDRFSGHQFPNYSSELNVNALLLGDSALYLCASSFPGDYNEQFFGPGTRLTVL.

The table lists this clonotype with a few counts. The V call is TRBV20-1, the J call TRBJ2-7, with TRBD1 matching over 12 bases. Germline V gene lookup returns CDR1 DFQATT and CDR2 SNEGSKA (reference sequence). The CDR3 consists of 14 residues. Germline trimming cut 3 bases from V and 5 bases from J; bases unmatched to any gene: 5. CDR3 region: CSARTGTGGNEQYF. DNA for the CDR3: TGCAGTGCTAGGACCGGGACAGGGGGCAACGAGCAGTACTTC.